This passage covers 15 T cell receptor beta chains from one sample sequenced in a study of T cell responses to AZD1222 COVID-19 vaccine. TCRdb's table, derived via immunoSEQ multiplex PCR, lists solely in-frame clones and lacks some. The data show approximately 140,000 clones, 80% to 95% seen once. The source was peripheral blood, collected 28 days after the second AZD1222 dose. All receptors come from an adult who received the AZD1222 COVID-19 vaccine.

The V call is TRBV7-9, the J call TRBJ2-3; possible D gene TRBD1, 6 bases. Germline CDR1 and CDR2: SEHNR and FQNEAQ (reference sequence). The V end was cut by 1 base, the J end by 2 bases, with 13 bases between. The CDR3 runs 16 residues. CDR3 nucleotides: TGTGCCAGCAGCTTAGGCCAGGGGAAATACACAGATACGCAGTATTTT. It translates to CASSLGQGKYTDTQYF.

The rearrangement links TRBV6-5 to TRBJ2-7; 7 bases agree with TRBD1. This CDR3 contains 15 residues. CDR1 and CDR2 (germline): MNHEY, SVGAGI. V trimming: 7 bases; J trimming: 4 bases; junction bases outside the gene matches: 13. The CDR3 DNA is TGTGCCAGCATAATGACAACAGGGGTAGGGTACGAGCAGTACTTC. Amino acids: CASIMTTGVGYEQYF.

The V gene is TRBV20-1, the J gene TRBJ1-3; D gene unclear. V was shortened by 3 bases and J by 4 bases, with 10 bases between the two germline ends. The CDR3 totals 13 residues. Germline V gives CDR1 DFQATT, CDR2 SNEGSKA (reference sequence). The CDR3 spells CSASPSGGNTIYF. CDR3 in DNA: TGCAGTGCTAGTCCCTCAGGCGGAAACACCATATATTTT.

The chain carries TRBV3-1 (or the pseudogene TRBV3-2) and TRBJ1-1; D is uncertain. CDR1 is LGHDT, CDR2 YNNKEL, per germline (reference sequence). V was pared by 2 bases and J by 1 base, with 11 bases between. This CDR3 region has 15 residues. The CDR3, as DNA: TGTGCCAGCAGCCAACCGAGCGTAGAGAACACTGAAGCTTTCTTT. Encoded protein: CASSQPSVENTEAFF.

The chain couples TRBV5-1 to TRBJ2-1, with 9 bases matching TRBD2. V was pared by 6 bases and J by 3 bases, with 10 bases of the junction left unmatched. Germline V gives CDR1 SGHRS, CDR2 YFSETQ. CDR3 length: 16 residues. CDR3: CASTFGREGLYNEQFF. CDR3 DNA sequence: TGCGCCAGCACTTTTGGGCGGGAGGGCCTCTACAATGAGCAGTTCTTC.

Ten or more counts support this clone. This same CDR3 is encoded by further DNA sequences in the sample. The chain has TRBV19 and TRBJ1-5, with D tentatively TRBD1 (5 bases). This CDR3 spans 12 amino acids. V was trimmed by 8 bases and J by 2 bases, leaving 7 bases between them. CDR1 is LNHDA, CDR2 SQIVND, per germline (reference sequence). This CDR3 reads CASRGGNQPQHF. The CDR3 nucleotides are TGTGCCAGTCGGGGGGGCAATCAGCCCCAGCATTTT. Supplemented by reference TRBV19 and TRBJ1-5, the full variable domain reads DGGITQSPKYLFRKEGQNVTLSCEQNLNHDAMYWYRQDPGQGLRLIYYSQIVNDFQKGDIAEGYSVSREKKESFPLTVTSAQKNPTAFYLCASRGGNQPQHFGDGTRLSIL.

The rearrangement joins TRBV30 to TRBJ2-1; D is undetermined. The CDR3 covers 13 residues. V shed 1 base and J shed 5 bases, with 9 bases lying between them. Germline CDR1 is GTSNPN and CDR2 is SVGIG (reference sequence). The DNA for the CDR3 is TGTGCCTGGAGTGGGTCCTTACACAATGAGCAGTTCTTC. Its translation: CAWSGSLHNEQFF. Filled out from reference TRBV30 and TRBJ2-1, the complete variable domain reads SQTIHQWPATLVQPVGSPLSLECTVEGTSNPNLYWYRQAAGRGLQLLFYSVGIGQISSEVPQNLSASRPQDRQFILSSKKLLLSDSGFYLCAWSGSLHNEQFFGPGTRLTVL.

The chain recombines TRBV6-5 with TRBJ2-6, with D maybe TRBD1 (5 bases). CDR1 and CDR2 (germline): MNHEY, SVGAGI. This CDR3 spans 15 amino acids. V was pared by 3 bases and J by 0 bases, with 6 bases between. The chain's CDR3 is CASSYGHSGANVLTF. CDR3 DNA sequence: TGTGCCAGCAGTTATGGACACTCTGGGGCCAACGTCCTGACTTTC.

The CDR3 loop reads CASSVEETRAGGELFF. The DNA of the CDR3 is TGTGCCAGCAGCGTAGAGGAGACTAGAGCCGGCGGGGAGCTGTTTTTT. The V gene is TRBV9, the J gene TRBJ2-2; D is possibly TRBD2 (6 bases). Germline assignment: CDR1 SGDLS and CDR2 YYNGEE. The CDR3 runs 16 residues. V was shortened by 0 bases and J by 7 bases, with 16 bases between the two germline ends.

V and J are TRBV24-1 and TRBJ2-3; D may match TRBD1 or TRBD2 (5 bases each). Germline-derived CDR1 and CDR2 are KGHDR and SFDVKD. V lost 9 bases and J 6 bases, leaving 18 bases between the germline ends. The CDR3 spans 14 residues. The CDR3 loop reads CATYNRGYGDTQYF. The DNA for the CDR3 is TGTGCCACCTACAACCGGGGCTACGGGGATACGCAGTATTTT.

This clone has more than one count but fewer than ten. The chain recombines TRBV19 with TRBJ2-7; 7 bases align to TRBD2. The CDR3 sequence is 15 residues long. The germline CDR1 and CDR2 sequences are LNHDA and SQIVND (reference sequence). The ends lost 7 bases at V and 3 bases at J; junction bases unmatched: 12. The CDR3: CASTPGASGVYEQYF. CDR3 nucleotides: TGTGCCAGTACCCCTGGGGCTAGCGGCGTCTACGAGCAGTACTTC.

The V gene is TRBV9, the J gene TRBJ2-3; 7 bases fit TRBD1. Per the germline V gene, CDR1 is SGDLS and CDR2 is YYNGEE. V lost 0 bases, J lost 5 bases, and 6 bases stayed unmatched. The CDR3 consists of 15 residues. Here the CDR3 DNA reads TGTGCCAGCAGCGTAGAGGGGGCGCCTATAGATACGCAGTATTTT. Translating it yields CASSVEGAPIDTQYF. The full variable domain, its missing parts supplied by reference TRBV9 and TRBJ2-3, is DSGVTQTPKHLITATGQRVTLRCSPRSGDLSVYWYQQSLDQGLQFLIQYYNGEERAKGNILERFSAQQFPDLHSELNLSSLELGDSALYFCASSVEGAPIDTQYFGPGTRLTVL.

The gene calls are TRBV5-1 and TRBJ1-1; D is unclear. Germline CDR1 SGHRS, CDR2 YFSETQ. The CDR3 is 14 residues long. V dropped 4 bases and J dropped 8 bases, with 18 bases sitting between them. This chain's CDR3 is CASSLQARVAEAFF. For the CDR3, the DNA is TGCGCCAGCAGCCTCCAAGCTCGGGTCGCAGAAGCTTTCTTT.

This clone has more than one count but fewer than ten. The CDR3 here is CSVAPTEAFF. CDR3 in DNA: TGCAGCGTTGCCCCCACTGAAGCTTTCTTT. The chain has TRBV29-1 and TRBJ1-1; unclear D gene. The CDR3 is 10 amino acids. In germline, CDR1 is SQVTM, CDR2 ANQGSEA. V lost 4 bases and J lost 4, with 4 bases in between.

The rearrangement uses TRBV7-2 and TRBJ2-1; 13 bases match TRBD2. Per germline, CDR1 SGHTA and CDR2 FQGNSA. Germline trimming cut 5 bases from V and 4 bases from J; bases unmatched to any gene: 5. The CDR3 totals 16 residues. The CDR3 loop is CASSTGLAGPYNEQFF. The CDR3 DNA reads as TGTGCCAGCAGCACGGGACTAGCGGGACCATACAATGAGCAGTTCTTC.